What follows are 28 T cell receptor beta chains derived from one specimen sequenced in a study of cytomegalovirus exposure and HLA in healthy donors (dated by TCRdb to between 2016 and 2019). The library was made by the immunoSEQ multiplex PCR assay. For the multiplex PCR, a mixture combining 60 forward primers for TCR Vbeta segments and 13 reverse primers for TCR Jbeta segments was used. TCRdb provides this immuneACCESS table in a form limited to in-frame rearrangements. Some clones are lacking; in checked studies, under half of them reflect an unresolved V gene, and why the rest are absent is not known. This sample has roughly 140,000 clones in its table, and 55% to 70% of those were observed once. 6% to 8.5% of the sample rests with the top ten. Sequencing was performed on PBMCs. All receptors come from an older woman in good health and CMV-seropositive.

The chain combines TRBV21-1 with TRBJ2-1; TRBD2, the table's D call, was not compared with the DNA. TRBV21-1 is flagged as a pseudogene. This CDR3 contains 12 residues. The CDR3 bases are TGTGCCAGCAGCCCACGGCGGGGGGAGCAGTTCTTC. The encoded protein is CASSPRRGEQFF.

This clone was observed once. V and J are TRBV6-6 and TRBJ2-2, with D possibly being TRBD2 (5 bases). The CDR3 contains 14 residues. Germline loops: CDR1 MNHNY, CDR2 SVGAGI (reference sequence). The V end was cut by 10 bases, the J end by 2 bases, with 14 bases between. CDR3 in DNA: TGTGCCACGGGAAGAGGGTTAAACACCGGGGAGCTGTTTTTT. It encodes CATGRGLNTGELFF.

The genes are TRBV6-1 and TRBJ2-4; maybe TRBD1 (6 bases). The CDR3 runs 15 residues. The ends were cut back, 1 base at V and 8 bases at J, with 15 bases in the middle. Germline V gene data show CDR1 as MNHNS and CDR2 as SASEGT. CDR3 region: CASSEDRAATDIQYF. CDR3 DNA sequence: TGTGCCAGCAGTGAAGACAGGGCTGCGACGGACATTCAGTACTTC.

The chain has TRBV6-1 and TRBJ2-1; D is ambiguous. CDR1 MNHNS and CDR2 SASEGT come from the germline V gene. V gave up 10 bases and J gave up 10 bases, with 17 bases separating them. The CDR3 spans 12 residues. The CDR3, as DNA: TGTGCCACCCGAGATCTTATTTTGGAGCAGTTCTTC. Its protein product is CATRDLILEQFF.

This clone was picked up a small number of times. This sequence joins TRBV5-1 and TRBJ2-5; tentatively, D is TRBD1 (5 bases). The germline CDR1 and CDR2 sequences are SGHRS and YFSETQ. The CDR3 extends over 16 amino acids. Trimming took 1 base from V and 4 from J, leaving 17 bases between them. Here the CDR3 reads CASSLYRDSEGETQYF. CDR3 coding DNA: TGCGCCAGCAGCTTGTATCGAGACAGCGAAGGAGAGACCCAGTACTTC.

This clone has just a few counts. The V call is TRBV29-1, the J call TRBJ2-1; 10 bases agree with TRBD2. This CDR3 region has 14 residues. The V segment lost 4 bases and the J segment 3 bases; nucleotides outside the gene matches: 3. Per the germline V gene, CDR1 is SQVTM and CDR2 is ANQGSEA. This chain's CDR3 is CSVVTSGNYNEQFF. CDR3 coding DNA: TGCAGCGTTGTCACTAGCGGGAACTACAATGAGCAGTTCTTC.

This chain uses TRBV18 with TRBJ1-5, with D unresolved. The germline gives CDR1 KGHSH, CDR2 LQKENI. The CDR3 consists of 13 residues. The V gene lost 3 bases and the J gene lost 7 bases, with 10 bases spanning the gap. CDR3 protein: CASSPHPGQPQHF. CDR3 nucleotides: TGTGCCAGCTCACCGCACCCCGGGCAGCCCCAGCATTTT.

The chain employs TRBV4-3 and TRBJ1-3; 7 nucleotides match TRBD1. This CDR3 comprises 17 residues. The germline V gene has CDR1 LGHNA and CDR2 YSLEER. Unmatched junction bases numbered 9, after V lost 1 base and J lost 3 bases. Here the CDR3 reads CASSQGRQGGNGNTIYF. In DNA form, the CDR3 reads TGCGCCAGCAGCCAAGGCCGACAGGGCGGGAATGGAAACACCATATATTTT.

The chain is built from TRBV9 and TRBJ2-1; TRBD1 agrees at 9 bases. The CDR3 is 14 residues long. With 4 bases clipped from V and 6 bases from J, the junction kept 5 bases outside the gene matches. CDR1 is SGDLS, CDR2 YYNGEE, per germline. CDR3 protein: CASSRGQGSNEQFF. The CDR3 coding sequence is TGTGCCAGCAGCAGAGGACAGGGGAGCAATGAGCAGTTCTTC.

The genes are TRBV28 and TRBJ2-1; 13 nucleotides agree with TRBD2. Germline CDR1 reads MDHEN; CDR2 reads SYDVKM. This CDR3 has 18 amino acids. Losses at the gene ends were 3 bases for V and 2 bases for J; bases not matched to a gene: 7. In nucleotides, the CDR3 is TGTGCCAGCAGTTTGTCCACTAGCGGGAGGGGGGCCTACAATGAGCAGTTCTTC. Protein sequence: CASSLSTSGRGAYNEQFF.

The chain employs TRBV28 and TRBJ2-2; tentative D call: TRBD1 (5 bases). The V and J ends lost 11 bases and 8 bases respectively, with 21 bases between them. The CDR3 is made up of 14 amino acids. CDR1 and CDR2 from the germline V gene are MDHEN and SYDVKM. CDR3 sequence reads: CAVAALNRKGELFF. Here the CDR3 DNA reads TGTGCCGTAGCAGCTCTAAACAGGAAGGGGGAGCTGTTTTTT.

This clone turned up a few times. The genes are TRBV18 and TRBJ2-3; D may be TRBD1 (7 bases). V lost 4 bases and J lost 6, with 11 bases in between. From germline, CDR1 is KGHSH and CDR2 LQKENI. This CDR3 comprises 13 residues. CDR3 nucleotides: TGTGCCAGCTCACGCGGGACAGAGGATACGCAGTATTTT. Its protein is CASSRGTEDTQYF.

V usage is TRBV28 and J usage is TRBJ1-1; maybe TRBD1 (5 bases). V was clipped by 3 bases and J by 1 base, with 12 bases between them. This CDR3 has 15 amino acids. Per the germline V gene, CDR1 is MDHEN and CDR2 is SYDVKM. CDR3 loop: CASSFLTGKNTEAFF. CDR3 nucleotide sequence: TGTGCCAGCAGTTTTCTAACAGGCAAGAACACTGAAGCTTTCTTT.

This clone occurred a few times. The J gene is TRBJ2-1, the V gene TRBV11-2; TRBD2 matches 7 bases. Trimming took 1 base from V and 8 from J; bases not matched to a gene: 8. Germline-derived CDR1 and CDR2 are SGHAT and FQNNGV. The CDR3 has 15 amino acids. CDR3 nucleotides: TGTGCCAGCAGCTTAGGGGGCGGGAGAGTCGATGAGCAGTTCTTC. Amino acid sequence: CASSLGGGRVDEQFF.

The CDR3 nucleotides read TGCGCCAGCAGCCGGCAAATTGGGTCGGGGGGCTCTGGGGCCAACGTCCTGACTTTC. Residues: CASSRQIGSGGSGANVLTF. The chain is built from TRBV4-3 and TRBJ2-6; 7 nucleotides match TRBD2. V trimming: 4 bases; J trimming: 0 bases; junction bases outside the gene matches: 12. Germline V gives CDR1 LGHNA, CDR2 YSLEER. The CDR3 has 19 amino acids.

In DNA, the CDR3 is TGTGCCTGGAGTAAGGGGGCGGCGCGGAACTACAATGAGCAGTTCTTC. Translation gives CAWSKGAARNYNEQFF. The rearrangement uses TRBV30 and TRBJ2-1; 7 bases line up with TRBD1. Trimming removed 2 bases from V and 3 bases from J; junction bases left unmatched: 10. In germline, CDR1 is GTSNPN, CDR2 SVGIG (reference sequence). The CDR3 consists of 16 residues.

Only one count was recorded for this clone. The V and J genes are TRBV9 and TRBJ2-5; 7 bases map to TRBD1. This CDR3 spans 15 amino acids. The ends lost 4 bases at V and 1 base at J; junction bases unmatched: 7. Germline V gene sequence: CDR1 SGDLS, CDR2 YYNGEE. The CDR3 sequence is CASSIQQGSQETQYF. CDR3 DNA: TGTGCCAGCAGCATCCAACAGGGGAGCCAAGAGACCCAGTACTTC.

The chain couples TRBV27 to TRBJ1-4; a weak D match, TRBD1 (5 bases). Deletions cut 6 bases from V and 0 bases from J, with 11 bases between. This CDR3 has 15 residues. Germline assignment: CDR1 MNHEY and CDR2 SMNVEV (reference sequence). The CDR3 spells CASRSTGATNEKLFF. The CDR3, as DNA: TGTGCCAGCAGATCTACAGGTGCAACTAATGAAAAACTGTTTTTT. Full variable domain (outside the CDR3, taken from reference TRBV27 and TRBJ1-4): EAQVTQNPRYLITVTGKKLTVTCSQNMNHEYMSWYRQDPGLGLRQIYYSMNVEVTDKGDVPEGYKVSRKEKRNFPLILESPSPNQTSLYFCASRSTGATNEKLFFGSGTQLSVL.

The chain carries TRBV5-1 and TRBJ2-5, with a possible D match to TRBD2 (5 bases). CDR1 and CDR2 (germline): SGHRS, YFSETQ. The CDR3 covers 15 residues. V lost 0 bases, J lost 4 bases, and 13 bases lay in between. Here the CDR3 DNA reads TGCGCCAGCAGCTTGGTCGAAGGGAGCGGAGAGACCCAGTACTTC. Its translation is CASSLVEGSGETQYF.

The chain is built from TRBV2 and TRBJ1-2, with 7 bases fitting TRBD1. This CDR3 spans 16 amino acids. Germline loops: CDR1 SNHLY, CDR2 FYNNEI. Trimming took 5 bases from V and 4 from J; bases not matched to a gene: 13. The CDR3 sequence: CASSKGQQADFYGYTF. In DNA form, the CDR3 reads TGTGCCAGCAGTAAGGGACAGCAGGCCGACTTCTATGGCTACACCTTC.

The chain combines TRBV27 with TRBJ2-1, with TRBD2 matching over 7 bases. The junction had 13 bases not matched to a gene; V was cut back by 7 bases and J by 4 bases. This CDR3 is built from 16 residues. Germline lookup yields CDR1 MNHEY and CDR2 SMNVEV (reference sequence). In nucleotides, the CDR3 is TGTGCCAGCACCTTCTACGCGGGGAGGGCTTACAATGAGCAGTTCTTC. Protein sequence: CASTFYAGRAYNEQFF.

This chain joins TRBV7-9 and TRBJ2-7; TRBD1 is a possible D gene (5 bases). Germline V CDR1 and CDR2: SEHNR, FQNEAQ (reference sequence). This CDR3 comprises 12 residues. The V end was cut by 4 bases, the J end by 3 bases, with 7 bases between. CDR3 region: CASSSDIYEQYF. CDR3 bases: TGTGCCAGCAGCTCGGACATCTACGAGCAGTACTTC.

The chain links TRBV4-1 to TRBJ2-7; 9 bases align to TRBD1. CDR3 size: 15 residues. Germline trimming cut 6 bases from V and 6 bases from J; bases unmatched to any gene: 12. In germline, CDR1 is MGHRA, CDR2 YSYEKL. The CDR3 is CASRVTGGKRFEQYF. Written as DNA, the CDR3 is TGCGCCAGCAGGGTTACAGGGGGCAAGCGGTTCGAGCAGTACTTC.

CDR3 DNA: TGTGCCATCAGTGCAGGGACTATAGTGGCGGAGACCCAGTACTTC. Amino acids: CAISAGTIVAETQYF. The chain carries TRBV10-3 and TRBJ2-5; 7 bases map to TRBD2. This CDR3 comprises 15 residues. V trimming: 4 bases; J trimming: 5 bases; junction bases outside the gene matches: 10. The V gene's germline CDR1 is ENHRY and CDR2 SYGVKD.

The V and J genes are TRBV7-9 and TRBJ2-7; D possibly corresponds to TRBD2 (6 bases). The V gene's germline CDR1 is SEHNR and CDR2 FQNEAQ (reference sequence). There are 14 residues in the CDR3. V was trimmed by 5 bases and J by 1 base, leaving 12 bases between them. CDR3: CASSPSSVSYEQYF. DNA of the CDR3: TGTGCCAGCAGCCCCTCTAGCGTTTCCTACGAGCAGTACTTC.

This clone came up a few times. The rearrangement links TRBV27 to TRBJ1-1, with 7 bases fitting TRBD1. J was trimmed by 3 bases and V by 1 base; bases with no gene match: 2. The CDR3 totals 14 residues. Germline values: CDR1 MNHEY, CDR2 SMNVEV (reference sequence). The CDR3 reads CASSLFGQDTEAFF. CDR3 nucleotides: TGTGCCAGCAGTTTATTCGGACAGGACACTGAAGCTTTCTTT.

This clone occurred once. CDR3 sequence reads: CASSLLGQVNTEAFF. The CDR3 DNA follows: TGCGCCAGCAGCTTGCTCGGACAGGTCAACACTGAAGCTTTCTTT. V gene TRBV5-1 combines with J gene TRBJ1-1, with 7 positions matching TRBD1. Germline-derived CDR1 and CDR2 are SGHRS and YFSETQ. Losses at the gene ends were 1 base for V and 2 bases for J; bases not matched to a gene: 5. This CDR3 is built from 15 residues.

This clone was recorded a few times. The chain links TRBV27 to TRBJ2-2; 7 bases are shared with TRBD1. Germline-derived CDR1 and CDR2 are MNHEY and SMNVEV (reference sequence). V lost 3 bases, J lost 3 bases, and 7 bases stayed unmatched. The CDR3 length is 16 residues. The CDR3 DNA follows: TGTGCCAGCAGTTTTTCAGGGGGATCAGACACCGGGGAGCTGTTTTTT. Amino acid sequence: CASSFSGGSDTGELFF.